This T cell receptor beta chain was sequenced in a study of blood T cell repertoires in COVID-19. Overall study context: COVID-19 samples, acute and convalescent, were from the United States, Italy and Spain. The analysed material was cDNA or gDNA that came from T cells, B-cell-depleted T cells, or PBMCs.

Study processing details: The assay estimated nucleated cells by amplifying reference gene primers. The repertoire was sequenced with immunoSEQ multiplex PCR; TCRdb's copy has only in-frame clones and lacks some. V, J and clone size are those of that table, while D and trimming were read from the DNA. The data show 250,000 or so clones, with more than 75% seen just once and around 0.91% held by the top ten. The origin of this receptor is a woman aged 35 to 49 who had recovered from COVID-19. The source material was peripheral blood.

The CDR3 DNA reads TGTGCCAGCAGCGTGGACAGGGGGCGTGCCTACACTGAAGCTTTCTTT. Translating gives CASSVDRGRAYTEAFF. The rearrangement links TRBV7-2 to TRBJ1-1; 11 bases agree with TRBD1. V lost 5 bases, J lost 3 bases, and 8 bases stayed unmatched. Per germline, CDR1 SGHTA and CDR2 FQGNSA. The length of the CDR3 is 16 residues.